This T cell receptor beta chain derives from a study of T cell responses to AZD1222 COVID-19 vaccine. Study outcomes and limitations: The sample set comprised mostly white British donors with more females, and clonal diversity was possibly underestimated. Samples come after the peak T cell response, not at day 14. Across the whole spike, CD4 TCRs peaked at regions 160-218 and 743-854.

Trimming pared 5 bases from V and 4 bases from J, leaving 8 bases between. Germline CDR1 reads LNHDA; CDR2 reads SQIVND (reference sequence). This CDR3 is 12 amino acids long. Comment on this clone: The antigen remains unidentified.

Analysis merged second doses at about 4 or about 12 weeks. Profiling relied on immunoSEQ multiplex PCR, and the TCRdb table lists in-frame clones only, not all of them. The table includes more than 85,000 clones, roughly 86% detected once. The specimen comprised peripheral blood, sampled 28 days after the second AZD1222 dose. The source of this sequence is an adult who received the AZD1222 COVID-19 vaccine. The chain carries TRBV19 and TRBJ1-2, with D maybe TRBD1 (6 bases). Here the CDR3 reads CASSDRRYGYTF. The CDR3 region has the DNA TGTGCCAGTAGTGACAGGCGCTATGGCTACACCTTC.